This TCR beta chain was captured in a study of vaccination and CD4 T cells after COVID-19. Study-wide context: Convalescent donors totaled six males and four females, including two who were Hispanic. According to the study, participants were given two doses of BNT162b2 or mRNA-1273 vaccine. Typically, post-vaccine samples were obtained a median around 72 days after dose two, within a range of 14 to 241. Overall study results and limits: In convalescent patients, a median around 89% of reactive clones appeared only post-vaccination.

Time point here: late sampling 161 to 241 days after vaccination in a few convalescent patients. Treatment denoted: approximately 10-day PBMC culture with coronavirus spike peptide pools or control peptides (ViraFEST assay). Cultured CD4+ T cell DNA was sequenced using the Oncomine TCR Beta short-read assay. In TCRdb, the PCR reads were re-called with MiXCR into one record per CDR3 protein. The profile shows about 17,000 distinct CDR3 sequences, 52% of them singletons. This clonotype was seen more than once but under ten times. Its antigen is still unknown. Sequenced here: CD4+ T cells from blood, cultured in vitro, sampled about 7 months after SARS-CoV-2 vaccination. This TCR was recovered from a human donor who had recovered from COVID-19.

The CDR3 bases are TGTGCCAGCAGTTGGAGCGGGGGGGAAGAGACCCAGTACTTC. Its translation: CASSWSGGEETQYF. This rearrangement joins TRBV6-5 to TRBJ2-5, with 10 bases matching TRBD2. Germline V gene sequence: CDR1 MNHEY, CDR2 SVGAGI. This CDR3 is 14 amino acids long. V lost 4 bases and J lost 3; bases outside the gene matches: 2.